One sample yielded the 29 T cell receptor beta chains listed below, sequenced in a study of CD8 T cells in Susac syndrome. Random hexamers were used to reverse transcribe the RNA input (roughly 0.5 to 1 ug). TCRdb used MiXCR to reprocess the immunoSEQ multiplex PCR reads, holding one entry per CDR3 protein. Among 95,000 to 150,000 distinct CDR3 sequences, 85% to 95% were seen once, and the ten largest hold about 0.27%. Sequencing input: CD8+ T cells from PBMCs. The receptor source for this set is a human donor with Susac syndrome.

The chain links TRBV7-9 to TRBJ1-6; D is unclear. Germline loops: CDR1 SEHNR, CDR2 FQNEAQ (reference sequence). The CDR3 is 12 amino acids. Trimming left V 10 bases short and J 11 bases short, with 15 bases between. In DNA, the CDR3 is TGTGCCACCGACGGTCTGGATCCACCCCTCCACTTT. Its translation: CATDGLDPPLHF.

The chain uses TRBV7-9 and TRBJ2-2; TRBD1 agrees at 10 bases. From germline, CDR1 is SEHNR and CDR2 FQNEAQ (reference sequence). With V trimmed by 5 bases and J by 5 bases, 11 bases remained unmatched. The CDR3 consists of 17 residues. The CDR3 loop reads CASSPWLGQGGTGELFF. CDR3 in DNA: TGTGCCAGCAGCCCCTGGCTCGGACAGGGGGGAACCGGGGAGCTGTTTTTT.

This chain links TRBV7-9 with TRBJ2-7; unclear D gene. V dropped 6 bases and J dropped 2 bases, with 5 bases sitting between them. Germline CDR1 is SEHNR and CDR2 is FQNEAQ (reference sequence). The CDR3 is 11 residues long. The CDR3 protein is CASRFAYEQYF. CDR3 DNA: TGTGCCAGCAGGTTCGCCTACGAGCAGTACTTC.

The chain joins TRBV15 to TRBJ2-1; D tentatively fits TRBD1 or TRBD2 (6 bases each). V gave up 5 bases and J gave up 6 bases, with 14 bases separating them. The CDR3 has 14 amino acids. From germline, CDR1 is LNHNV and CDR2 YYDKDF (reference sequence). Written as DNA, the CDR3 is TGTGCCACCAGCCGTGAGGGGGGTGGCAATGAGCAGTTCTTC. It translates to CATSREGGGNEQFF.

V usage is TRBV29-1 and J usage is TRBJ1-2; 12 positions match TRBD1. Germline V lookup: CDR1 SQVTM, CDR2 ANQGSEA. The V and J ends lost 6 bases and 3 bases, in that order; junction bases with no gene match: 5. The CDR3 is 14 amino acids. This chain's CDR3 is CSVGDRGLDYGYTF. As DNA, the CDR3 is TGCAGCGTGGGGGACAGGGGGCTAGACTATGGCTACACCTTC.

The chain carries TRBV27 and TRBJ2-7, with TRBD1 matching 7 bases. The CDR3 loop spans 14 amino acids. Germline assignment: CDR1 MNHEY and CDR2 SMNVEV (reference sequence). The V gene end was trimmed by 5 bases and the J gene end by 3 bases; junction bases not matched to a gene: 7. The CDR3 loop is CASSLGQFYYEQYF. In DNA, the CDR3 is TGTGCCAGCAGTCTGGGACAGTTTTACTACGAGCAGTACTTC.

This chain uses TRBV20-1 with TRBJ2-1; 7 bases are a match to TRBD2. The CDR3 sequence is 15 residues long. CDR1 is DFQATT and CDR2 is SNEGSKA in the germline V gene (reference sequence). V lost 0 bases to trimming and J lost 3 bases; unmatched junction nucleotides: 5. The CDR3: CSARDWGGGYNEQFF. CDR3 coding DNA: TGCAGTGCTAGAGATTGGGGCGGGGGCTACAATGAGCAGTTCTTC.

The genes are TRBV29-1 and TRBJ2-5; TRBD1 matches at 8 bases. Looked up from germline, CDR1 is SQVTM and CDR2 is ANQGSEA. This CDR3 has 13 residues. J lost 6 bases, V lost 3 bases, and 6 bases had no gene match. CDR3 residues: CSVDTGGIQTQYF. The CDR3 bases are TGCAGCGTTGATACAGGGGGGATTCAGACCCAGTACTTC.

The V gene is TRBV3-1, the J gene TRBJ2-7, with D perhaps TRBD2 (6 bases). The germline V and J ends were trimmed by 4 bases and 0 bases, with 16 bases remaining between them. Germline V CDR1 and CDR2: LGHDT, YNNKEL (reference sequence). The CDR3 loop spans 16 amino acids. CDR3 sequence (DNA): TGTGCCAGCAGCCGAGGACTAATCGGAGGCTCCTACGAGCAGTACTTC. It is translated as CASSRGLIGGSYEQYF.

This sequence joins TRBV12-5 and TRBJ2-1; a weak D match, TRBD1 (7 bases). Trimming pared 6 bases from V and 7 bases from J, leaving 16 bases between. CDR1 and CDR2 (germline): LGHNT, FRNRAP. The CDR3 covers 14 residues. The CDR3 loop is CASGLRGRKNEQFF. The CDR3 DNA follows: TGTGCTAGTGGACTCAGGGGGAGGAAGAATGAGCAGTTCTTC.

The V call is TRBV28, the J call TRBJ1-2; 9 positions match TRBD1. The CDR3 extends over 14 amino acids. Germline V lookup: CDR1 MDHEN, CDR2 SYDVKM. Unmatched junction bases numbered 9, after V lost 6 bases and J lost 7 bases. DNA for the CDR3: TGTGCCAGCAGACTACAGGGACAGGGTCTTGGCTACACCTTC. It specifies CASRLQGQGLGYTF.

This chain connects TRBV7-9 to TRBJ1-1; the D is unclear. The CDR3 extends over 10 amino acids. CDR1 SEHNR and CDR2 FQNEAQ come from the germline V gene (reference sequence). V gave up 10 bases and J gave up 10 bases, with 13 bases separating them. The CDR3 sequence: CANPSNGAFF. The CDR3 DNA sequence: TGTGCCAACCCGTCGAACGGAGCTTTCTTT.

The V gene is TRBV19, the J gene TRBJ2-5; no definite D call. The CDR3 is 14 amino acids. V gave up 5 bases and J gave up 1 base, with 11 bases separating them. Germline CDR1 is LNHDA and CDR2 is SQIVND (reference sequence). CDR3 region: CASSSNGRQETQYF. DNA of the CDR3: TGTGCCAGTAGTTCTAACGGCCGCCAAGAGACCCAGTACTTC.

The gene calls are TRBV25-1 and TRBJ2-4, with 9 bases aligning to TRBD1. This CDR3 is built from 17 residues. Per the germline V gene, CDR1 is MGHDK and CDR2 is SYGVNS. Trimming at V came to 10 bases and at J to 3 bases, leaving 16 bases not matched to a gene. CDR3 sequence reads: CATGEVTGGNGKNIQYF. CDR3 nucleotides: TGTGCCACCGGGGAGGTAACAGGGGGCAACGGCAAAAACATTCAGTACTTC.

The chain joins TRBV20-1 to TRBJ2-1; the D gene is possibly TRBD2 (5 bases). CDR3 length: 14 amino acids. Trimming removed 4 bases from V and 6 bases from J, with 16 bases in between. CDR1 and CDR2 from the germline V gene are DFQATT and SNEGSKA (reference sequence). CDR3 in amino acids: CSANPGVGGNEQFF. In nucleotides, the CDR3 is TGCAGTGCTAACCCCGGGGTAGGAGGCAATGAGCAGTTCTTC.

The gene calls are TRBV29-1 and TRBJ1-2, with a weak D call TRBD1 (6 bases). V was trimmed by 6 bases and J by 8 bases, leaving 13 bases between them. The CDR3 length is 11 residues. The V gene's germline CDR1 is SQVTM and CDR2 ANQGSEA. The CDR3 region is CSVRGAMGYTF. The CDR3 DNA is TGCAGCGTAAGGGGGGCCATGGGCTACACCTTC.

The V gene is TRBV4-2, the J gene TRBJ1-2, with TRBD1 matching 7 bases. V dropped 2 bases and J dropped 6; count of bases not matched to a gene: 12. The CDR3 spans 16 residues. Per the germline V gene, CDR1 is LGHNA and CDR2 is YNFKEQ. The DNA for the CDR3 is TGTGCCAGCAGCCAACCGACAGGGACCCCGGACGATGGCTACACCTTC. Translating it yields CASSQPTGTPDDGYTF.

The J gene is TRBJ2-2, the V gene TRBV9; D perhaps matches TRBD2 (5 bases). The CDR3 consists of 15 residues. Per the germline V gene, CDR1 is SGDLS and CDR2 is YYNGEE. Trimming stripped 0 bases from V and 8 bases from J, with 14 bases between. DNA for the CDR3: TGTGCCAGCAGCGTAGAGGCTCTAGCCGCGGGGGAGCTGTTTTTT. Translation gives CASSVEALAAGELFF. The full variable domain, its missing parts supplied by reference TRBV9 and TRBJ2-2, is DSGVTQTPKHLITATGQRVTLRCSPRSGDLSVYWYQQSLDQGLQFLIQYYNGEERAKGNILERFSAQQFPDLHSELNLSSLELGDSALYFCASSVEALAAGELFFGEGSRLTVL.

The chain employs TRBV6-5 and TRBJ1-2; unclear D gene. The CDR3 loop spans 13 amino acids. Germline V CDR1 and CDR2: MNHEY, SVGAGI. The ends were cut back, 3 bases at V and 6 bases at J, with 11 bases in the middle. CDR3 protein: CASSYRTGNGYTF. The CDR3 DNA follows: TGTGCCAGCAGTTATCGGACGGGAAATGGCTACACCTTC.

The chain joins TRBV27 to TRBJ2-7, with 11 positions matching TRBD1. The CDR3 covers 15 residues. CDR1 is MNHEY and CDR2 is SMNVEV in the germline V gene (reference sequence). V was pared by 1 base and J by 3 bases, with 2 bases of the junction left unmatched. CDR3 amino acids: CASSLFGTGGYEQYF. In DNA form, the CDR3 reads TGTGCCAGCAGTTTATTTGGGACAGGGGGCTACGAGCAGTACTTC.

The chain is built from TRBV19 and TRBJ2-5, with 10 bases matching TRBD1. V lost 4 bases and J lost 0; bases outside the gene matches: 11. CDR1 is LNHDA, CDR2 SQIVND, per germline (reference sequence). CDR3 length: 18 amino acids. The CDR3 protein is CASSTISGQGVYQETQYF. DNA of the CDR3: TGTGCCAGTAGTACCATCTCAGGACAGGGGGTCTACCAAGAGACCCAGTACTTC.

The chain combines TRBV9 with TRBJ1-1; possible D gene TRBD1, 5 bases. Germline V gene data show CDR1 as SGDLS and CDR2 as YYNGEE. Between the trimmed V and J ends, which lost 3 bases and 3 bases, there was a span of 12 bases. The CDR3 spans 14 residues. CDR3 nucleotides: TGTGCCAGCAGCGCTGGATCCAGGGACACTGAAGCTTTCTTT. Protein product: CASSAGSRDTEAFF. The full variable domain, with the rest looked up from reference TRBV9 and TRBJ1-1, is DSGVTQTPKHLITATGQRVTLRCSPRSGDLSVYWYQQSLDQGLQFLIQYYNGEERAKGNILERFSAQQFPDLHSELNLSSLELGDSALYFCASSAGSRDTEAFFGQGTRLTVV.

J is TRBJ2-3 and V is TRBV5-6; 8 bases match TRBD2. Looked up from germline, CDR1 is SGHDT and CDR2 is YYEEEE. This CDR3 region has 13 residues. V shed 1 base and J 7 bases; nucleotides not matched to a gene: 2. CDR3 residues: CASSLRGGHTQYF. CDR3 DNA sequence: TGTGCCAGCAGCTTGCGGGGGGGGCATACGCAGTATTTT.

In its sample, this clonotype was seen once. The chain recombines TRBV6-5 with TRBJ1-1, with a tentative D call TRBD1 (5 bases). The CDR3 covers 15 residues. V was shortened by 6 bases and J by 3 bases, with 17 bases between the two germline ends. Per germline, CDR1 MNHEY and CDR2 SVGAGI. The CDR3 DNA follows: TGTGCCAGCAGACGGAGTGGGGGGATGGACACTGAAGCTTTCTTT. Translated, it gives CASRRSGGMDTEAFF.

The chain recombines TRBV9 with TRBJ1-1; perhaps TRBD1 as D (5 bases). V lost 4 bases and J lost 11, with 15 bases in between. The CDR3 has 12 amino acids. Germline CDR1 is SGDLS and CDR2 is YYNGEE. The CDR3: CASSPRVGTAFF. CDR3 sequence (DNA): TGTGCCAGCAGCCCAAGGGTCGGGACGGCTTTCTTT. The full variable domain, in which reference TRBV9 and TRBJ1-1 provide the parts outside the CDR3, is DSGVTQTPKHLITATGQRVTLRCSPRSGDLSVYWYQQSLDQGLQFLIQYYNGEERAKGNILERFSAQQFPDLHSELNLSSLELGDSALYFCASSPRVGTAFFGQGTRLTVV.

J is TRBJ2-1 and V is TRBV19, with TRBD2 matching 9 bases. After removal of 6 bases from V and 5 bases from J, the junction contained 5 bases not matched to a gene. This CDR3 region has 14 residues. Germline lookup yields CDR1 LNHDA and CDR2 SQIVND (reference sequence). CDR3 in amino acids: CASSLRGGHNEQFF. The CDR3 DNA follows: TGTGCCAGTAGCCTGCGGGGGGGCCACAATGAGCAGTTCTTC.

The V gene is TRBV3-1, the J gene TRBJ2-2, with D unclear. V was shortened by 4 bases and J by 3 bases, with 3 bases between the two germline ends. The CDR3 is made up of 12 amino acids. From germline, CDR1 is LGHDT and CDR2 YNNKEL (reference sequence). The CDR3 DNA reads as TGTGCCAGCAGCCTCTACACCGGGGAGCTGTTTTTT. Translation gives CASSLYTGELFF.

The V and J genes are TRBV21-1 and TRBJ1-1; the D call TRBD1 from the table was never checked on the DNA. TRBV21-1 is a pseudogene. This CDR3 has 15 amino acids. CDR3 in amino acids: CASSGGQDGGTEAFF. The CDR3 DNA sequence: TGTGCCAGCAGCGGGGGACAGGACGGGGGCACTGAAGCTTTCTTT.

The CDR3 DNA is TGTGCCAGCAGCTTGACAGGGTCGATGGGTGAGCAGTTCTTC. Protein sequence: CASSLTGSMGEQFF. The chain links TRBV7-9 to TRBJ2-1, with 7 bases fitting TRBD1. The trim removed 3 bases at V and 9 bases at J, leaving 8 bases unmatched. The CDR3 covers 14 residues. The germline gives CDR1 SEHNR, CDR2 FQNEAQ (reference sequence).